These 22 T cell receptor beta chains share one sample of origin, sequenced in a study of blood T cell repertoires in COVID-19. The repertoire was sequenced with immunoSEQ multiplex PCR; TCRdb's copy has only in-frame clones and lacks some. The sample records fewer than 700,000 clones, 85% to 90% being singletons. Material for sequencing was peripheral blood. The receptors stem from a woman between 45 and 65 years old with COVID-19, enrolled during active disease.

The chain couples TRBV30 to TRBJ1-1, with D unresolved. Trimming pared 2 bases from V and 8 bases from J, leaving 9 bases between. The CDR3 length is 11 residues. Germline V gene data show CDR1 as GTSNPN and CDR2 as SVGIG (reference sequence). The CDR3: CAWSSQAEAFF. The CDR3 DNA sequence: TGTGCCTGGAGTTCCCAGGCCGAAGCTTTCTTT.

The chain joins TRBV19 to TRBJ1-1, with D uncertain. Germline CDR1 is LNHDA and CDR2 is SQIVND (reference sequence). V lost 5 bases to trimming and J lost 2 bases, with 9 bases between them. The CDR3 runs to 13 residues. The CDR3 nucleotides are TGTGCCAGTAGTCCTCAGGTTAACACTGAAGCTTTCTTT. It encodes CASSPQVNTEAFF.

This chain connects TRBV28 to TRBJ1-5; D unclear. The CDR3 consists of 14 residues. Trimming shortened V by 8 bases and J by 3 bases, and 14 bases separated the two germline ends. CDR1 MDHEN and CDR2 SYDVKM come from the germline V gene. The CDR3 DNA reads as TGTGCCAGCGGGAGAGGGATAGACAATCAGCCCCAGCATTTT. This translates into CASGRGIDNQPQHF.

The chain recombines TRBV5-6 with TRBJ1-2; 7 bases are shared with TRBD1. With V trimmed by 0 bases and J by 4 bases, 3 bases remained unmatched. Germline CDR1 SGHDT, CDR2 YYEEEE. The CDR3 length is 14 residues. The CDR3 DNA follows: TGTGCCAGCAGCTTGGGCAGGGGGATCTATGGCTACACCTTC. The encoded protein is CASSLGRGIYGYTF.

CDR3 coding DNA: TGTGCCAGCTCTCCCAATGGTATAGAGGGTGAAAAACTGTTTTTT. It encodes CASSPNGIEGEKLFF. The V gene is TRBV18, the J gene TRBJ1-4; D is unresolved. Trimming pared 6 bases from V and 7 bases from J, leaving 18 bases between. Germline assignment: CDR1 KGHSH and CDR2 LQKENI. The CDR3 is 15 amino acids.

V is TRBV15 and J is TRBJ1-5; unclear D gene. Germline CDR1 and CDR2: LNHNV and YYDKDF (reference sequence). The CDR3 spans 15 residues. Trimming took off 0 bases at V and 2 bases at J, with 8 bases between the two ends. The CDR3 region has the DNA TGTGCCACCAGCAGAGATTCCCCCGGCAATCAGCCCCAGCATTTT. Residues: CATSRDSPGNQPQHF.

In DNA form, the CDR3 reads TGTGCCAGCAGCCTGCAGACTAGATTGGTCGAGCAGTACTTC. Translation: CASSLQTRLVEQYF. V gene TRBV9 combines with J gene TRBJ2-7, with D perhaps matching TRBD2 (6 bases). CDR1 is SGDLS and CDR2 is YYNGEE in the germline V gene. Trimming left V 4 bases short and J 6 bases short, with 17 bases between. The CDR3 sequence is 14 residues long. Variable domain in full (rest from reference TRBV9 and TRBJ2-7): DSGVTQTPKHLITATGQRVTLRCSPRSGDLSVYWYQQSLDQGLQFLIQYYNGEERAKGNILERFSAQQFPDLHSELNLSSLELGDSALYFCASSLQTRLVEQYFGPGTRLTVT.

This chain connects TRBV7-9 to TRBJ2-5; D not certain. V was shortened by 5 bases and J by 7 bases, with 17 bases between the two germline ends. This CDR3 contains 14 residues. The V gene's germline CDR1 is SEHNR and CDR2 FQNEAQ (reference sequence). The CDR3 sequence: CASSPLTETVTQYF. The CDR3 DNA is TGTGCCAGCAGCCCCCTGACGGAGACGGTGACCCAGTACTTC.

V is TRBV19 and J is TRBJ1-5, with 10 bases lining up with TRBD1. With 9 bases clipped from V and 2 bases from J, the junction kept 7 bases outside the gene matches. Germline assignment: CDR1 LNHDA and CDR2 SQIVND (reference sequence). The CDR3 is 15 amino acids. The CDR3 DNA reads TGTGCCAGCCGGGCCGGGACAGGGGGCAATCAGCCCCAGCATTTT. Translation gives CASRAGTGGNQPQHF.

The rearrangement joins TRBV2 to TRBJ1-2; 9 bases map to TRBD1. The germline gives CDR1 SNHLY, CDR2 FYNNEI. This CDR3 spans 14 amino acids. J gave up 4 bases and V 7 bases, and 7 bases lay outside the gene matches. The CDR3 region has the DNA TGTGCCAGCACGGGACAGGGTCAAGTCTATGGCTACACCTTC. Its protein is CASTGQGQVYGYTF.

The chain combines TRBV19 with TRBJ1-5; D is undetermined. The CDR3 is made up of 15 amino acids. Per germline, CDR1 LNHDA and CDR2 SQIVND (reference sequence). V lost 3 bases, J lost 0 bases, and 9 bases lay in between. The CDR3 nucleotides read TGTGCCAGTAGTATGGCCACATTTAGCAATCAGCCCCAGCATTTT. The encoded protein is CASSMATFSNQPQHF.

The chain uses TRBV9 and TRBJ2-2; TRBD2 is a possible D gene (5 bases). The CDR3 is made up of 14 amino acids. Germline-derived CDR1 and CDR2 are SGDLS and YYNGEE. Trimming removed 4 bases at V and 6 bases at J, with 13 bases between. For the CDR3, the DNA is TGTGCCAGCAGCCAAAGTCCCGGGGCCGGGGAGCTGTTTTTT. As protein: CASSQSPGAGELFF.

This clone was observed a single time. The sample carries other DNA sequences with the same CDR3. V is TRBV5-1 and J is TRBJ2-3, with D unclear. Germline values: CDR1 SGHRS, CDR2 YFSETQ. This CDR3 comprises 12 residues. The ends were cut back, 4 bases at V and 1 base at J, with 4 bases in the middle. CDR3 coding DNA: TGCGCCAGCAGCCGGGGCACAGATACGCAGTATTTT. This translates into CASSRGTDTQYF.

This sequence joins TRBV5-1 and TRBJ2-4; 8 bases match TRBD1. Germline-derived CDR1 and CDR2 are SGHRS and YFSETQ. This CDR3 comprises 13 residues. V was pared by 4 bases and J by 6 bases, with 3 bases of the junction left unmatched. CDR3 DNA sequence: TGCGCCAGCAGCCGTGGGACAGGAAACATTCAGTACTTC. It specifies CASSRGTGNIQYF.

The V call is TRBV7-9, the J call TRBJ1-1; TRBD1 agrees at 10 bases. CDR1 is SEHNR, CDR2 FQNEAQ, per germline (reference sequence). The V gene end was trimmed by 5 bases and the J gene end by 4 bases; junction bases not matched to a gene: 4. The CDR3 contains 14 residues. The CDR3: CASSPGQGGTEAFF. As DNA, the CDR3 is TGTGCCAGCAGCCCTGGACAGGGGGGCACTGAAGCTTTCTTT.

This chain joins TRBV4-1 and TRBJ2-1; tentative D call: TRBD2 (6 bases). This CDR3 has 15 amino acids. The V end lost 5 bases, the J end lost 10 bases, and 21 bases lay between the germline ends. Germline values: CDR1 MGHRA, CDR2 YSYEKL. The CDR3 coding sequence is TGCGCCAGCAGCGTTCAGGGTACGGGTCGGGGGGAGCAGTTCTTC. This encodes CASSVQGTGRGEQFF.

Here the CDR3 DNA reads TGTGCCAGCAGCCTGAGACTCGATAGCACAGATACGCAGTATTTT. Amino acids: CASSLRLDSTDTQYF. V usage is TRBV6-5 and J usage is TRBJ2-3; D is uncertain. Trimming took off 6 bases at V and 0 bases at J, with 13 bases between the two ends. This CDR3 contains 15 residues. CDR1 and CDR2 (germline): MNHEY, SVGAGI.

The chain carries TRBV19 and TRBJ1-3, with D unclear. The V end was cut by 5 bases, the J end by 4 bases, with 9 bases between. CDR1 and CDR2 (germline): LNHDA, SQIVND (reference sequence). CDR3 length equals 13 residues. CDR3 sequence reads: CASSYGVGNTIYF. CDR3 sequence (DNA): TGTGCCAGTAGTTACGGGGTCGGAAACACCATATATTTT.

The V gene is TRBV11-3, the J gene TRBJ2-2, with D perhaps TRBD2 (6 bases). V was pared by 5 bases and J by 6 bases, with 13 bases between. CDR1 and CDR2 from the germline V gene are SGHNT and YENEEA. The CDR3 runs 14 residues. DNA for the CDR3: TGTGCCAGCAGCCCGGGGGTGATTGCCGGGGAGCTGTTTTTT. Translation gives CASSPGVIAGELFF.

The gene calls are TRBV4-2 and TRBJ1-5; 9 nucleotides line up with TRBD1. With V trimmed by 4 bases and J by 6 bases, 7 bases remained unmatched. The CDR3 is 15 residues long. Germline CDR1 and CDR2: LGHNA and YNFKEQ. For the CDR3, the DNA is TGTGCCAGCAGCCCCGGGACAGGGCATGGTCAGCCCCAGCATTTT. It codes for CASSPGTGHGQPQHF.

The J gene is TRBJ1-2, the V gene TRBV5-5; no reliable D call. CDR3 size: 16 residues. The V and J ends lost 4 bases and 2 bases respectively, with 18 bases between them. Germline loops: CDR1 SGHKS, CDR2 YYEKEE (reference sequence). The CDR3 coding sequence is TGTGCCAGCAGCCCGGCCCCTGCGGGATCCAACTATGGCTACACCTTC. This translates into CASSPAPAGSNYGYTF.

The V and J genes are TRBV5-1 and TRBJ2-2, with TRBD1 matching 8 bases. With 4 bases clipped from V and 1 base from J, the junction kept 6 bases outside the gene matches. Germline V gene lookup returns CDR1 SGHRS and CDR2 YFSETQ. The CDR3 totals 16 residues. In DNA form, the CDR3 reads TGCGCCAGCAGCCTCCCCGGGACAGGGAACACCGGGGAGCTGTTTTTT. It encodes CASSLPGTGNTGELFF.